A selection of T cell receptor beta chains follows, all from one sample in a study of T cells in Graves' hyperthyroidism and ophthalmopathy. MiXCR, applied by TCRdb to the multiplex PCR reads, yields one record per CDR3 protein. The sample yields around 620,000 distinct CDR3 sequences, 14% seen once. Sample: blood. The receptors were sampled from a woman aged 18-29 years with Graves' ophthalmopathy. Each CDR3 is given without its conserved first and last residue. Each record gives: V gene, J gene, D gene, clone size, CDR3 protein. A D gene is named only where the DNA matches it firmly. Only some rows state a clone size, as once, few, many or a class for expanded clones.

TRBV12-3/TRBV12-4	TRBJ2-1	TRBD2	many	ASSFVGGASGIYNEQF
TRBV6-5	TRBJ1-3	TRBD1	once	ASGLEGAPGNTIY
TRBV12-3/TRBV12-4	TRBJ2-7	TRBD2	many	ASSLSGLAGDEQY
TRBV28	TRBJ1-3	NA	NA	ASSYPSNTIY
TRBV7-2	TRBJ2-3	TRBD2	many	ASSLRSSGRLSTDTQY
TRBV7-3	TRBJ2-1	TRBD2	many	ASSLKSGRVDNEQF
TRBV7-2	TRBJ2-7	NA	NA	ASSLLRAPGLYYEQY
TRBV6-1	TRBJ2-7	TRBD1	NA	ASTRTGTGGAEQY
TRBV7-3	TRBJ2-1	TRBD2	many	ASSATLAAQAPHNEQF
TRBV12-3/TRBV12-4	TRBJ2-7	NA	many	ASRTDSSYEQY
TRBV29-1	TRBJ2-3	TRBD2	many	SVATSGASTDTQY
TRBV10-3	TRBJ1-1	NA	few	AISLNGGSLSTEAF
TRBV27	TRBJ1-1	TRBD1	many	ASSEGARVNTEAF
TRBV2	TRBJ2-3	NA	many	ASSAGTPAQDTQY
TRBV11-2	TRBJ2-7	NA	many	ASSLVAGDEQY
TRBV24-1	TRBJ2-5	NA	few	ATSVGMIGYQETQY
TRBV28	TRBJ1-3	NA	few	ASSLGHSGNTIY
TRBV6-2/TRBV6-3	TRBJ2-7	NA	many	ASSYRSATSPYEQY
TRBV7-9	TRBJ2-5	NA	NA	ASSLFAGKETQY
TRBV27	TRBJ1-5	NA	many	ASSPDIRSQPQH
TRBV5-6	TRBJ2-1	NA	few	ASVNAAGAYNEQF
TRBV7-3	TRBJ1-1	TRBD1	NA	ASSPYRGAGQENTEAF
TRBV24-1	TRBJ2-7	NA	few	ATSDSDRRQY
TRBV20-1	TRBJ2-7	NA	few	SARYRRAPYEQY
TRBV9	TRBJ2-1	NA	many	ASSVGGQGSYGEQF
TRBV28	TRBJ1-5	NA	many	ASSSPQGNQPQH
TRBV7-9	TRBJ2-3	NA	NA	ASSRLGSDTQY
TRBV30	TRBJ1-1	NA	many	AWILYKRAF
TRBV28	TRBJ2-7	NA	many	ASSEGSHEQY
TRBV30	TRBJ1-2	NA	many	AWTPGQDYGYT
TRBV3-2	TRBJ1-6	NA	many	ASANRSRYNSPLH